This T cell receptor (beta chain) was documented in a study of cytomegalovirus exposure and HLA in healthy donors. The CDR3 length is 15 residues. V was clipped by 10 bases and J by 0 bases, with 19 bases between them. Per the germline V gene, CDR1 is MNHNS and CDR2 is SASEGT. The study ran its PCR with 60 Vbeta and 13 Jbeta primers. Profiled with immunoSEQ multiplex PCR; TCRdb holds only in-frame clones, not every one. Counted here are under 150,000 clones, 81% occurring once; the ten biggest clones make up 3% to 4%. This TCR was sampled from a woman in her twenties or thirties in good health and CMV-seronegative. Sequenced: PBMCs. The V gene is TRBV6-1, the J gene TRBJ2-7, with a tentative D call TRBD1 (6 bases). This CDR3 is CATQGMGAFSYEQYF. CDR3 sequence (DNA): TGTGCCACGCAAGGGATGGGGGCCTTCTCCTACGAGCAGTACTTC.